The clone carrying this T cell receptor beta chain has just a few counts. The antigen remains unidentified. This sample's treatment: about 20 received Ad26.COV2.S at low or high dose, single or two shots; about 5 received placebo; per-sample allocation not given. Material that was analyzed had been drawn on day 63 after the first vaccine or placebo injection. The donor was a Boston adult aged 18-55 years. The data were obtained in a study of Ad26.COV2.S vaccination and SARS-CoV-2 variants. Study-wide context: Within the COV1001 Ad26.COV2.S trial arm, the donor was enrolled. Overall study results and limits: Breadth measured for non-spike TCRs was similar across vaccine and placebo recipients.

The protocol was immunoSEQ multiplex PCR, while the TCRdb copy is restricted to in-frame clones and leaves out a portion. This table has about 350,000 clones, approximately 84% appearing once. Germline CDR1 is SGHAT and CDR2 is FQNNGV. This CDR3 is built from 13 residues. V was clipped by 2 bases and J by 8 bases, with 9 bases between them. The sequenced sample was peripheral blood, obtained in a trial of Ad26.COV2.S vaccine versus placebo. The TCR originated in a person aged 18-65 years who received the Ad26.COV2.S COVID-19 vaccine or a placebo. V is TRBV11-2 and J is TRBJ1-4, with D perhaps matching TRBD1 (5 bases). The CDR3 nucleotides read TGTGCCAGCAGCTTACTTAGGGGAGAAAAACTGTTTTTT. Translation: CASSLLRGEKLFF.